One and the same sample provided the 30 T cell receptor beta chains below, sequenced in a study of graft-versus-host responses after intestinal transplantation. These TCRs are of unknown antigen specificity. Clones were read by immunoSEQ multiplex PCR, and TCRdb kept only the in-frame ones, dropping some. The sample includes roughly 85,000 clones, 80% to 95% of them seen just once. Sample: unstimulated CD8+ T cells sorted from spleen or lymph node cells, taken before transplant. The receptors here all came from a human donor who was the organ donor for an intestinal transplant.

The rearrangement links TRBV4-1 to TRBJ1-1, with D maybe TRBD1 (5 bases). Germline V gives CDR1 MGHRA, CDR2 YSYEKL. V dropped 3 bases and J dropped 0 bases, with 11 bases sitting between them. This CDR3 is 15 amino acids long. The CDR3 bases are TGCGCCAGCAGCCACCAAGGGGTCATGAACACTGAAGCTTTCTTT. Amino acids: CASSHQGVMNTEAFF.

The V and J genes are TRBV5-3 and TRBJ1-4, with TRBD1 as a possible D gene (6 bases). TRBV5-3 belongs to the ORF category, with a function that is uncertain. Trimming shortened V by 0 bases and J by 0 bases, and 15 bases separated the two germline ends. The CDR3 totals 18 residues. CDR3 residues: CARSLERGWTATNEKLFF. Written as DNA, the CDR3 is TGTGCCAGAAGCTTGGAAAGGGGATGGACAGCAACTAATGAAAAACTGTTTTTT.

V usage is TRBV5-6 and J usage is TRBJ1-2, with D hard to call. Germline loops: CDR1 SGHDT, CDR2 YYEEEE. V was pared by 0 bases and J by 0 bases, with 9 bases between. The CDR3 has 15 residues. CDR3 bases: TGTGCCAGCAGCTTGGGGCAGATAGCTAACTATGGCTACACCTTC. Translated: CASSLGQIANYGYTF.

The chain uses TRBV6-5 and TRBJ1-3; D remains unclear. The germline V gene has CDR1 MNHEY and CDR2 SVGAGI. Trimming stripped 5 bases from V and 1 base from J, with 6 bases between. The CDR3 spans 13 residues. As DNA, the CDR3 is TGTGCCAGCAGTCCCTGGTCTGGAAACACCATATATTTT. Amino acid sequence: CASSPWSGNTIYF.

V and J are TRBV12-5 and TRBJ1-5; weak D call: TRBD1 (5 bases). Trimming stripped 4 bases from V and 0 bases from J, with 10 bases between. This CDR3 comprises 15 residues. Germline lookup yields CDR1 LGHNT and CDR2 FRNRAP. CDR3 sequence reads: CASGSGPDSNQPQHF. The CDR3, as DNA: TGTGCTAGTGGTTCAGGGCCCGATAGCAATCAGCCCCAGCATTTT.

V is TRBV9 and J is TRBJ2-5; D possibly corresponds to TRBD2 (5 bases). The germline V and J ends were trimmed by 4 bases and 5 bases, with 24 bases remaining between them. The CDR3 totals 17 residues. Germline V gene data show CDR1 as SGDLS and CDR2 as YYNGEE. The CDR3, as DNA: TGTGCCAGCAGCTCCCCGGAACGCACGGACTTACCCGAGACCCAGTACTTC. It yields the protein CASSSPERTDLPETQYF.

J is TRBJ1-1 and V is TRBV4-1; TRBD1 aligns across 9 bases. CDR3 length: 17 amino acids. Per the germline V gene, CDR1 is MGHRA and CDR2 is YSYEKL. V shed 1 base and J 6 bases; nucleotides not matched to a gene: 12. The CDR3 DNA sequence: TGCGCCAGCAGCCAAGTCTGGGACAGGGTGGAGATAGCTGAAGCTTTCTTT. Translation: CASSQVWDRVEIAEAFF.

The rearrangement uses TRBV28 and TRBJ2-7; D call uncertain. The CDR3 length is 14 residues. V lost 5 bases, J lost 0 bases, and 11 bases lay in between. The germline CDR1 and CDR2 sequences are MDHEN and SYDVKM. CDR3 DNA sequence: TGTGCCAGCAGTAACACAGTACACTCCTACGAGCAGTACTTC. Translated, it gives CASSNTVHSYEQYF.

CDR3 sequence: CASSYHRGASYNEQFF. The CDR3 nucleotides read TGTGCCAGCAGCTACCACAGGGGGGCCTCCTACAATGAGCAGTTCTTC. V usage is TRBV5-5 and J usage is TRBJ2-1; 8 nucleotides line up with TRBD1. The V segment lost 3 bases and the J segment 0 bases; nucleotides outside the gene matches: 5. The germline gives CDR1 SGHKS, CDR2 YYEKEE (reference sequence). The CDR3 length is 16 residues.

This sequence joins TRBV5-4 and TRBJ2-7; D may be TRBD2 (5 bases). The germline CDR1 and CDR2 sequences are SGHNT and YYREEE (reference sequence). With 0 bases removed from V and 7 bases from J, the gap between germline ends came to 11 bases. The CDR3 loop spans 13 amino acids. CDR3 region: CASSLGLGGEQYF. The DNA for the CDR3 is TGTGCCAGCAGCTTGGGTTTGGGCGGGGAGCAGTACTTC.

V usage is TRBV23-1 and J usage is TRBJ2-7, with 8 bases matching TRBD2. TRBV23-1 is recorded as an ORF, its role being uncertain. V lost 0 bases, J lost 3 bases, and 7 bases stayed unmatched. The CDR3 has 16 amino acids. Written as DNA, the CDR3 is TGCGCCAGCAGTCAATCACGCGGACTAGCAGGCTACGAGCAGTACTTC. Encoded protein: CASSQSRGLAGYEQYF.

The genes are TRBV9 and TRBJ2-7; D might be TRBD2 (5 bases). This CDR3 is 14 amino acids long. V lost 1 base and J lost 2, with 10 bases in between. Germline V gene sequence: CDR1 SGDLS, CDR2 YYNGEE. In nucleotides, the CDR3 is TGTGCCAGCAGCGTATCAGGACTTCCCTACGAGCAGTACTTC. It codes for CASSVSGLPYEQYF.

The chain combines TRBV9 with TRBJ2-7, with 8 bases fitting TRBD2. The CDR3 extends over 14 amino acids. CDR1 and CDR2 from the germline V gene are SGDLS and YYNGEE. The trim removed 0 bases at V and 3 bases at J, leaving 2 bases unmatched. CDR3 sequence reads: CASSVGTSGYEQYF. For the CDR3, the DNA is TGTGCCAGCAGCGTAGGAACTAGCGGCTACGAGCAGTACTTC.

This chain links TRBV5-1 with TRBJ2-5; D is possibly TRBD1 or TRBD2 (5 bases each). The CDR3 has 15 amino acids. The V gene lost 2 bases and the J gene lost 5 bases, with 16 bases spanning the gap. Germline V gene lookup returns CDR1 SGHRS and CDR2 YFSETQ. The CDR3 is CASSLHGTSGETQYF. CDR3 nucleotides: TGCGCCAGCAGCTTACACGGGACGTCCGGCGAGACCCAGTACTTC.

The chain couples TRBV13 to TRBJ1-4; D is undetermined. This CDR3 spans 16 amino acids. CDR1 and CDR2 (germline): PRHDT, FYEKMQ (reference sequence). V lost 1 base and J lost 8, with 17 bases in between. The DNA of the CDR3 is TGTGCCAGCAGCTTAGCTGTTGGGTCTGAGCACGAAAAACTGTTTTTT. Residues: CASSLAVGSEHEKLFF.

The chain joins TRBV7-9 to TRBJ1-2, with no clear D. This CDR3 has 13 residues. The germline V gene encodes CDR1 SEHNR and CDR2 FQNEAQ (reference sequence). Trimming cost V 8 bases and J 0 bases, with 10 bases left between them. The DNA for the CDR3 is TGTGCCAGCTACGGACGGTCTAACTATGGCTACACCTTC. It translates to CASYGRSNYGYTF.

The rearrangement uses TRBV6-5 and TRBJ1-1; possibly TRBD1 for D (5 bases). The CDR3 consists of 13 residues. CDR1 is MNHEY and CDR2 is SVGAGI in the germline V gene. V was pared by 0 bases and J by 9 bases, with 11 bases between. The CDR3 DNA sequence: TGTGCCAGCAGTTACTCCAGGGAAGATCAAGCTTTCTTT. Translated: CASSYSREDQAFF.

The V and J genes are TRBV7-9 and TRBJ2-5; D is unclear. The V end was cut by 5 bases, the J end by 7 bases, with 14 bases between. This CDR3 comprises 13 residues. Germline V gene data show CDR1 as SEHNR and CDR2 as FQNEAQ (reference sequence). This chain's CDR3 is CASSPPTSGTQYF. Written as DNA, the CDR3 is TGTGCCAGCAGCCCGCCCACCAGTGGGACCCAGTACTTC.

The chain couples TRBV29-1 to TRBJ1-2; tentatively, D is TRBD1 (5 bases). Germline V gene sequence: CDR1 SQVTM, CDR2 ANQGSEA. Trimming cost V 6 bases and J 5 bases, with 22 bases left between them. The CDR3 runs 15 residues. The CDR3 nucleotides read TGCAGCGTCGATTCACACAGGTCAGCCTCATATGGCTACACCTTC. It codes for CSVDSHRSASYGYTF.

This clone was found once. The chain uses TRBV5-4 and TRBJ2-3, with 12 positions matching TRBD2. The V and J ends lost 0 bases and 11 bases, in that order; junction bases with no gene match: 10. In germline, CDR1 is SGHNT, CDR2 YYREEE (reference sequence). This CDR3 contains 16 residues. The CDR3 DNA follows: TGTGCCAGCAGCTTGGTGACTAGCGGGGGCCATAAGGGGCAGTATTTT. It encodes CASSLVTSGGHKGQYF.

CDR3 in DNA: TGTGCCAGCATGGGGGGGGACCAAATCCGGGCCTCCCCCTATGGCTACACCTTC. It specifies CASMGGDQIRASPYGYTF. V gene TRBV2 combines with J gene TRBJ1-2, with D possibly TRBD1 on 5 matching bases. The CDR3 length is 18 residues. Germline V lookup: CDR1 SNHLY, CDR2 FYNNEI. V was cut by 7 bases and J by 4 bases, with 28 bases left in between.

This clone was observed once. This sequence joins TRBV5-5 and TRBJ1-2; 8 positions agree with TRBD1. CDR1 is SGHKS, CDR2 YYEKEE, per germline (reference sequence). V was clipped by 4 bases and J by 5 bases; unmatched bases: 7. This CDR3 is built from 14 residues. Here the CDR3 reads CASSLTGGIYGYTF. The CDR3 nucleotides read TGTGCCAGCAGCCTAACAGGGGGGATTTATGGCTACACCTTC.

The rearrangement uses TRBV5-8 and TRBJ2-1, with 9 bases that match TRBD2. The germline gives CDR1 SGHTS, CDR2 YDEGEE. The J segment lost 6 bases and the V segment lost 6 bases, leaving 7 bases of the junction unmatched. CDR3 size: 14 residues. The CDR3 sequence: CASTKREALNEQFF. CDR3 nucleotide sequence: TGTGCCAGCACCAAGCGGGAGGCCCTCAATGAGCAGTTCTTC.

The rearrangement links TRBV29-1 to TRBJ1-4; D possibly corresponds to TRBD1 (5 bases). Germline V gene lookup returns CDR1 SQVTM and CDR2 ANQGSEA. This CDR3 has 11 amino acids. V lost 6 bases and J 8 bases, leaving 10 bases between the germline ends. The CDR3 nucleotides read TGCAGCGTCCGGGACGGGGAAAAACTGTTTTTT. Protein product: CSVRDGEKLFF.

The V gene is TRBV7-8, the J gene TRBJ2-7, with D possibly being TRBD1 (5 bases). V was pared by 3 bases and J by 2 bases, with 8 bases between. Per germline, CDR1 SGHVS and CDR2 FQNEAQ. This CDR3 region has 13 residues. CDR3 loop: CASSLTDTYEQYF. The CDR3 DNA reads TGTGCCAGCAGCTTGACAGATACCTACGAGCAGTACTTC.

The rearrangement links TRBV30 to TRBJ2-1; D is perhaps TRBD1 (5 bases). Trimming removed 2 bases at V and 1 base at J, with 6 bases between. From germline, CDR1 is GTSNPN and CDR2 SVGIG (reference sequence). The CDR3 covers 13 residues. The chain's CDR3 is CAWSKGSYNEQFF. The CDR3 nucleotides read TGTGCCTGGAGTAAGGGGTCCTACAATGAGCAGTTCTTC.

The J gene is TRBJ2-3, the V gene TRBV27; D gene unclear. This CDR3 has 15 amino acids. Trimming shortened V by 7 bases and J by 1 base, and 15 bases separated the two germline ends. CDR1 is MNHEY, CDR2 SMNVEV, per germline (reference sequence). The CDR3: CASTTLNQGTDTQYF. Written as DNA, the CDR3 is TGTGCCAGCACCACCCTCAATCAGGGCACAGATACGCAGTATTTT.

This sequence joins TRBV11-2 and TRBJ2-1; 10 bases are a match to TRBD2. Germline V gene sequence: CDR1 SGHAT, CDR2 FQNNGV. The CDR3 covers 18 residues. The J segment lost 0 bases and the V segment lost 5 bases, leaving 10 bases of the junction unmatched. CDR3 DNA sequence: TGTGCCAGCAGCCTGACTGGTCCTAGCGGGAGCTCCTACAATGAGCAGTTCTTC. Protein sequence: CASSLTGPSGSSYNEQFF.

The chain carries TRBV29-1 and TRBJ1-2; no reliable D call. CDR1 is SQVTM, CDR2 ANQGSEA, per germline. V lost 3 bases, J lost 8 bases, and 16 bases lay in between. The CDR3 spans 13 residues. The CDR3 reads CSVDLGIPHGYTF. Written as DNA, the CDR3 is TGCAGCGTTGATTTGGGAATCCCTCACGGCTACACCTTC.

The count of this clone is one. The chain couples TRBV7-9 to TRBJ2-7, with 7 bases fitting TRBD2. The germline V gene has CDR1 SEHNR and CDR2 FQNEAQ (reference sequence). The CDR3 has 14 amino acids. V gave up 8 bases and J gave up 3 bases; unmatched junction bases: 10. The CDR3 coding sequence is TGTGCCAGCTCTTATGGCGGGAGTCTCTACGAGCAGTACTTC. It encodes CASSYGGSLYEQYF.